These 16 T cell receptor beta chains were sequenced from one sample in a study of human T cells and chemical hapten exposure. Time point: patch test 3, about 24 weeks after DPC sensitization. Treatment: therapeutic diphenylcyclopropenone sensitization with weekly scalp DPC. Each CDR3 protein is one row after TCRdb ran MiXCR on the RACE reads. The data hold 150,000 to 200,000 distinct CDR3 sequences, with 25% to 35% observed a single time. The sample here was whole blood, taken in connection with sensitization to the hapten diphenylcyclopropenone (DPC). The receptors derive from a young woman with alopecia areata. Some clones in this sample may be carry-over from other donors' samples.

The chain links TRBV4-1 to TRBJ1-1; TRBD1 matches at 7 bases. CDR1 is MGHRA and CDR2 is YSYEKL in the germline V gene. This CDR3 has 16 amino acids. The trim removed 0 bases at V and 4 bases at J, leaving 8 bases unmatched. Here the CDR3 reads CASSQERRGLGTEAFF. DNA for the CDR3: TGCGCCAGCAGCCAAGAACGAAGGGGGCTGGGCACTGAAGCTTTCTTT.

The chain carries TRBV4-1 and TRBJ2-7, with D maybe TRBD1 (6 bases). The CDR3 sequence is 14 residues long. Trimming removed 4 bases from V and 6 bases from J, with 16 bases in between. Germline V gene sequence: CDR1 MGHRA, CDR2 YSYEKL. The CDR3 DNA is TGCGCCAGCAGCCCCAGACAGGCCCAGGTCGAGCAGTACTTC. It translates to CASSPRQAQVEQYF.

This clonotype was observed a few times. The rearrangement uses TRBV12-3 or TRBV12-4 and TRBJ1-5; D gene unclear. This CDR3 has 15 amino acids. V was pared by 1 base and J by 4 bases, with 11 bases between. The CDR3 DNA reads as TGTGCCAGCAGTTTAGGCCGCACCCCAAATCAGCCCCAGCATTTT. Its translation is CASSLGRTPNQPQHF.

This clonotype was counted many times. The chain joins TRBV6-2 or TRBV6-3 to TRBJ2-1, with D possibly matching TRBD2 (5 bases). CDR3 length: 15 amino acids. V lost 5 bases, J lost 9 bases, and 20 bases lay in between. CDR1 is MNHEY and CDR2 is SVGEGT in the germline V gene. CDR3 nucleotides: TGTGCCAGCAGTCAAACGCCCGGGGTCCCGATTGAGCAGTTCTTC. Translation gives CASSQTPGVPIEQFF.

The CDR3 sequence is CASSPGGGLQETQYF. The CDR3 nucleotides are TGCGCCAGCAGCCCGGGTGGAGGCCTGCAAGAGACCCAGTACTTC. J is TRBJ2-5 and V is TRBV5-1, with a weak D call TRBD2 (5 bases). The germline CDR1 and CDR2 sequences are SGHRS and YFSETQ. Trimming pared 4 bases from V and 2 bases from J, leaving 15 bases between. The CDR3 extends over 15 amino acids. The full variable domain, completed using reference TRBV5-1 and TRBJ2-5, is KAGVTQTPRYLIKTRGQQVTLSCSPISGHRSVSWYQQTPGQGLQFLFEYFSETQRNKGNFPGRFSGRQFSNSRSEMNVSTLELGDSALYLCASSPGGGLQETQYFGPGTRLLVL.

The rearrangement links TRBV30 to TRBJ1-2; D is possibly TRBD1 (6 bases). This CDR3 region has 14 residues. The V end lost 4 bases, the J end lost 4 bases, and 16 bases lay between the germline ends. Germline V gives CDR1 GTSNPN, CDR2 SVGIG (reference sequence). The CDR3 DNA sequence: TGTGCCTGGACTCCGATCGCCAGGGGCTATGGCTACACCTTC. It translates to CAWTPIARGYGYTF.

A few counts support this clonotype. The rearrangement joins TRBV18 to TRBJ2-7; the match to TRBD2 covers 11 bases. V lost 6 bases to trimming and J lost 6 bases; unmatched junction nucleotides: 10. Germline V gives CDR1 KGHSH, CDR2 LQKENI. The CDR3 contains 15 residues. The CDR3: CASSPPLAGGSEQYF. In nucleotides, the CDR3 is TGTGCCAGCTCGCCTCCTCTAGCGGGAGGAAGCGAGCAGTACTTC.

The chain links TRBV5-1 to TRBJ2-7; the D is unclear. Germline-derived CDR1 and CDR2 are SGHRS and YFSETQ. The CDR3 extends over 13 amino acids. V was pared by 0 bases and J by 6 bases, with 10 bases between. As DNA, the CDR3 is TGCGCCAGCAGCTTGGAAGGAAAATCCGAGCAGTACTTC. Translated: CASSLEGKSEQYF.

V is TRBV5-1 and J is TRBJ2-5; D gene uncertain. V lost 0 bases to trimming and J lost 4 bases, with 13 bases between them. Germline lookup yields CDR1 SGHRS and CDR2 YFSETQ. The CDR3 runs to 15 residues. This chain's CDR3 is CASSLVLPMGETQYF. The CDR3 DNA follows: TGCGCCAGCAGCTTGGTTCTCCCAATGGGAGAGACCCAGTACTTC.

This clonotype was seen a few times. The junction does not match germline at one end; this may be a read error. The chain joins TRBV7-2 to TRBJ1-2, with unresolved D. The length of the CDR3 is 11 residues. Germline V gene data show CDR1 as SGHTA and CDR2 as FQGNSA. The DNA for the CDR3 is TGTGCCAGCAGCTTCGGCTATCGCTACACCTTC. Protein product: CASSFGYRYTF. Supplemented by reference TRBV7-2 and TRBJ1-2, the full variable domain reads GAGVSQSPSNKVTEKGKDVELRCDPISGHTALYWYRQSLGQGLEFLIYFQGNSAPDKSGLPSDRFSAERTGGSVSTLTIQRTQQEDSAVYLCASSFGYRYTFGSGTRLTVV.

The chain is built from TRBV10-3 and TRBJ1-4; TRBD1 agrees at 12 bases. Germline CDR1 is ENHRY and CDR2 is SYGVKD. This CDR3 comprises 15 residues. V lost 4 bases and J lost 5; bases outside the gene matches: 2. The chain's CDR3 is CAISGDRGRNEKLFF. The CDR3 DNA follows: TGTGCCATCAGTGGGGACAGGGGGCGAAATGAAAAACTGTTTTTT.

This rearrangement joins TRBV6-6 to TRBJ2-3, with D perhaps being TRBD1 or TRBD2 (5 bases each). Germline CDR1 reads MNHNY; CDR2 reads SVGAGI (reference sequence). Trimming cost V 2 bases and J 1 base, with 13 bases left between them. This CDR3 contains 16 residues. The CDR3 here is CASSYNGARGTDTQYF. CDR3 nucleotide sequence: TGTGCCAGCAGTTACAACGGGGCGAGGGGCACAGATACGCAGTATTTT.

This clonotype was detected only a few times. CDR3 sequence (DNA): TGTGCCAGCAGCGGCTCTAGCGGGCGCTACGAGCAGTACTTC. This translates into CASSGSSGRYEQYF. The V call is TRBV7-8, the J call TRBJ2-7; 8 bases align to TRBD2. CDR1 is SGHVS, CDR2 FQNEAQ, per germline. This CDR3 has 14 residues. With V trimmed by 5 bases and J by 3 bases, 6 bases remained unmatched.

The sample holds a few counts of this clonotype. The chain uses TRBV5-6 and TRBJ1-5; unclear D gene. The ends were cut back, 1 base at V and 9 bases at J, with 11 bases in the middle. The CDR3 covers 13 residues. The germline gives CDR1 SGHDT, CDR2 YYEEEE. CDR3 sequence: CASSLTYSRPQHF. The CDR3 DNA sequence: TGTGCCAGCAGCTTGACTTACAGTAGGCCCCAGCATTTT.

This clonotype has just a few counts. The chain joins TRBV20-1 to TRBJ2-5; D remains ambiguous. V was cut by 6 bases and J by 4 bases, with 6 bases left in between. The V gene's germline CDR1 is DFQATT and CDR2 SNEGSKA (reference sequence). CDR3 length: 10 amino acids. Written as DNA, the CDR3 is TGCAGTGCCGCCCCAGAGACCCAGTACTTC. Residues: CSAAPETQYF.

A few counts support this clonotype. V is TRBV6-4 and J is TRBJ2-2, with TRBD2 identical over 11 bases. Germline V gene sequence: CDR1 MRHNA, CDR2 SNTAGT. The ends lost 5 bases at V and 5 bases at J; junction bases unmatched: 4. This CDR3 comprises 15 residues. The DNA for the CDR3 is TGTGCCAGCAGTCGACTAGCGGGGAGAACCGGGGAGCTGTTTTTT. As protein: CASSRLAGRTGELFF.